This is a list of T cell receptor beta chains from one sample in a study of kidney transplant recipient with SARS-CoV-2 infection. TCRdb re-analysed the reads in MiXCR, keeping a single row per CDR3 protein. The sample has roughly 230,000 distinct CDR3 sequences; about 28% are singletons. This specimen was a blood sample, taken at baseline and on day 111 from a kidney transplant recipient. These receptors all stem from a male patient in his 30s who had COVID-19 and was a kidney transplant recipient. Some T cells may originate from the graft donor. CDR3s include the opening cysteine and the closing phenylalanine or tryptophan. The D gene is left open where the match is weak. Not all rows give a size; the values are once, few, many and, for expanded clones, a class.

TRBJ1-1	many	NA	TRBV10-2	CASSESGRNTEAFF	TGCGCCAGCAGTGAGTCTGGCCGGAACACTGAAGCTTTCTTT
TRBJ2-1	few	NA	TRBV6-5	CASSYLARAYNEQFF	TGTGCCAGCAGTTATCTAGCTCGGGCCTACAATGAGCAGTTCTTC
TRBJ1-1	many	NA	TRBV15	CATSRGPGGTEAFF	TGTGCCACCAGCAGAGGTCCCGGGGGCACTGAAGCTTTCTTT
TRBJ2-3	NA	NA	TRBV19	CASNIRSGHRGVADTQYF	TGTGCCAGTAATATACGCTCGGGACATCGGGGCGTCGCAGATACGCAGTATTTT
TRBJ2-7	NA	NA	TRBV19	CASSIPDKPSYEQYF	TGTGCCAGTAGTATACCAGACAAGCCGTCCTACGAGCAGTACTTC
TRBJ1-2	NA	NA	TRBV6-6	CASSAPLGGRKTYGHTF	TGTGCCAGCAGTGCGCCATTAGGTGGGAGAAAGACCTATGGCCACACCTTC
TRBJ1-2	many	NA	TRBV3-1	CASSLVTTLRKTYGYTF	TGTGCCAGCAGCTTAGTTACCACCCTTCGAAAGACCTATGGCTACACCTTC
TRBJ2-1	many	NA	TRBV30	CAWSVRGGTYNEQFF	TGTGCCTGGAGTGTACGCGGCGGGACCTACAATGAGCAGTTCTTC
TRBJ2-5	NA	TRBD1	TRBV11-2	CASSPPGDRVRETQYF	TGTGCCAGCAGCCCGCCCGGGGACAGGGTAAGAGAGACCCAGTACTTC
TRBJ1-3	many	NA	TRBV20-1	CSAREGVGNTIYF	TGCAGTGCTAGAGAAGGGGTTGGAAACACCATATATTTT
TRBJ2-7	many	NA	TRBV7-9	CASTFGPDSYEQYF	TGTGCCAGCACCTTCGGTCCGGACTCCTACGAGCAGTACTTC
TRBJ1-1	many	NA	TRBV20-1	CSARPSSGDTEAFF	TGCAGTGCTAGACCCTCTTCAGGGGACACTGAAGCTTTCTTT
TRBJ1-2	many	NA	TRBV5-5	CASKLNVSRKTYGYTF	TGTGCCAGCAAGTTAAATGTCTCGCGAAAGACCTATGGCTACACCTTC
TRBJ2-3	NA	NA	TRBV29-1	CSVEIREKKQYF	TGCAGCGTTGAAATCCGGGAAAAAAAGCAGTATTTT
TRBJ2-1	NA	NA	TRBV10-2	CANTWGAENNEQFF	TGCGCCAACACGTGGGGTGCCGAAAACAATGAGCAGTTCTTC
TRBJ1-5	many	NA	TRBV14	CASSQASGPQHF	TGTGCCAGCAGCCAAGCTAGTGGGCCCCAGCATTTT
TRBJ2-6	many	NA	TRBV8-2	CGSDNRITQSRANVLTF	TGTGGCAGTGATAACAGGATAACACAAAGTCGGGCCAACGTCCTGACTTTC
TRBJ2-7	few	TRBD1	TRBV10-2	CASSDPGDSSYEQYF	TGCGCCAGCAGTGACCCCGGGGACAGCTCCTACGAGCAGTACTTC
TRBJ1-1	NA	NA	TRBV7-2	CASRFGGQNAEAFF	TGTGCCAGCCGCTTTGGTGGGCAGAACGCTGAGGCTTTCTTT
TRBJ1-1	many	NA	TRBV4-1	CASSQDGAGDF	TGCGCCAGCAGCCAAGATGGGGCAGGAGACTTT
TRBJ2-7	many	NA	TRBV7-2	CASSLEAEDEQYF	TGTGCCAGCAGCTTAGAAGCTGAGGACGAGCAGTACTTC
TRBJ2-3	many	NA	TRBV6-4	CASSEGDADTQYF	TGTGCCAGCAGTGAAGGGGACGCAGATACGCAGTATTTT
TRBJ2-3	NA	TRBD2	TRBV20-1	CSAAGTRAQYF	TGCAGTGCTGCCGGGACTAGGGCGCAGTATTTT
TRBJ1-2	many	NA	TRBV16	CASSNSKVVRKTYGYTF	TGTGCCAGCAGCAATAGCAAGGTCGTTAGAAAGACCTATGGCTACACCTTC
TRBJ2-7	many	NA	TRBV7-6	CASSQRTGKSYEQYF	TGTGCCAGCAGCCAAAGAACAGGGAAGTCCTACGAGCAGTACTTC
TRBJ2-3	few	NA	TRBV12-3/TRBV12-4	CASSQVTPGRNTDTQYF	TGTGCCAGCAGCCAAGTTACTCCGGGACGGAACACAGATACGCAGTATTTT
TRBJ2-3	many	NA	TRBV7-2	CASSLQGSSTDTQYF	TGTGCCAGCAGCTTACAGGGGAGCAGCACAGATACGCAGTATTTT
TRBJ1-1	many	NA	TRBV27	CASSLKSNTEAFF	TGTGCCAGCAGCCTTAAGTCGAACACTGAAGCTTTCTTT
TRBJ1-2	many	NA	TRBV9	CASVYGYSRKTYGYTF	TGTGCCAGCGTTTACGGGTACTCAAGAAAGACCTATGGCTACACCTTC
TRBJ1-2	NA	TRBD1	TRBV20-1	CSAADDRENGYTF	TGCAGTGCTGCCGATGACAGGGAGAATGGCTACACCTTC
TRBJ2-5	many	NA	TRBV3-1	CASSMGIPISFSETQYF	TGTGCCAGCAGCATGGGTATTCCCATTTCTTTCTCTGAGACCCAGTACTTC
TRBJ1-2	many	NA	TRBV7-9	CASSGAGNGYTF	TGTGCCAGCAGCGGGGCGGGGAACGGCTACACCTTC
TRBJ2-7	many	NA	TRBV14	CASSQGTATYEQYF	TGTGCCAGCAGCCAAGGGACAGCAACCTACGAGCAGTACTTC
TRBJ1-2	many	NA	TRBV3-1	CASSTTYTLRKTYGYTF	TGTGCCAGCAGCACTACCTACACCCTTCGAAAGACCTATGGCTACACCTTC
TRBJ2-5	many	NA	TRBV14	CASSQVKGVGETQYF	TGTGCCAGCAGCCAAGTGAAGGGAGTAGGGGAGACCCAGTACTTC
TRBJ2-3	few	NA	TRBV4-2	CASSQDPGTLTDTQYF	TGTGCCAGCAGCCAAGATCCAGGCACCCTCACAGATACGCAGTATTTT
TRBJ1-4	few	NA	TRBV6-5	CASSAGRRNEKLFF	TGTGCCAGCAGCGCAGGGCGGAGGAATGAAAAACTGTTTTTT
TRBJ1-2	many	NA	TRBV13	CASSLGVPEANYGYTF	TGTGCCAGCAGCTTAGGGGTTCCGGAAGCTAACTATGGCTACACCTTC
TRBJ1-2	many	NA	TRBV6-8	CASSVWARSRKTYGYTF	TGTGCCAGCAGTGTGTGGGCACGCTCTAGAAAGACCTATGGCTACACCTTC
TRBJ1-6	many	NA	TRBV19	CASSMGSRDSPLHF	TGTGCCAGTAGTATGGGCAGCCGCGATTCACCCCTCCACTTT
TRBJ1-3	many	TRBD1	TRBV28	CASSLGQGAFRNTIYF	TGTGCCAGCAGTTTGGGACAGGGGGCTTTCAGAAACACCATATATTTT
TRBJ1-2	many	NA	TRBV5-1	CASELLSVRKTYGYTF	TGCGCCAGCGAACTACTATCGGTTCGAAAGACCTATGGCTACACCTTC
TRBJ2-5	few	NA	TRBV15	CATSRRRDLQETQYF	TGTGCCACCAGCAGACGCCGGGACCTTCAAGAGACCCAGTACTTC
TRBJ1-4	many	NA	TRBV10-3	CAISDGLFINEKLFF	TGTGCCATCAGTGACGGCCTGTTTATTAATGAAAAACTGTTTTTT
TRBJ2-7	many	NA	TRBV6-1	CASSEQGGTGFIAYEQYF	TGTGCCAGCAGTGAACAGGGGGGGACAGGTTTTATAGCCTACGAGCAGTACTTC
TRBJ1-2	few	NA	TRBV7-7	CASSGSGKCRKTYGYTF	TGTGCCAGCAGCGGTTCGGGTAAGTGCCGAAAGACCTATGGCTACACCTTC
TRBJ2-2	many	TRBD1	TRBV12-3/TRBV12-4	CAIRQGGASTGELFF	TGTGCCATCCGACAGGGGGGCGCTTCCACCGGGGAGCTGTTTTTT
TRBJ1-1	many	NA	TRBV19	CASSIGVRHTEAFF	TGTGCCAGTAGTATAGGGGTACGGCACACTGAAGCTTTCTTT
TRBJ1-2	many	NA	TRBV12-3/TRBV12-4	CASSTANTAGKTYGYTF	TGTGCCAGCAGTACAGCAAACACAGCAGGAAAGACCTATGGCTACACCTTC
TRBJ1-2	many	NA	TRBV20-1	CSASSGINYGYTF	TGCAGTGCTAGCTCGGGTATCAACTATGGCTACACCTTC
TRBJ2-7	NA	TRBD1	TRBV9	CASSVASGQGTYEQYF	TGTGCCAGCAGCGTAGCGTCGGGACAGGGGACCTACGAGCAGTACTTC
TRBJ1-2	NA	NA	TRBV7-7	CASSLTNKCRKTYGYTF	TGTGCCAGCAGCCTCACCAATAAGTGCCGAAAGACCTATGGCTACACCTTC
TRBJ1-1	many	NA	TRBV6-5	CASKIYKNTEAFF	TGTGCCAGCAAGATTTACAAGAACACTGAAGCTTTCTTT